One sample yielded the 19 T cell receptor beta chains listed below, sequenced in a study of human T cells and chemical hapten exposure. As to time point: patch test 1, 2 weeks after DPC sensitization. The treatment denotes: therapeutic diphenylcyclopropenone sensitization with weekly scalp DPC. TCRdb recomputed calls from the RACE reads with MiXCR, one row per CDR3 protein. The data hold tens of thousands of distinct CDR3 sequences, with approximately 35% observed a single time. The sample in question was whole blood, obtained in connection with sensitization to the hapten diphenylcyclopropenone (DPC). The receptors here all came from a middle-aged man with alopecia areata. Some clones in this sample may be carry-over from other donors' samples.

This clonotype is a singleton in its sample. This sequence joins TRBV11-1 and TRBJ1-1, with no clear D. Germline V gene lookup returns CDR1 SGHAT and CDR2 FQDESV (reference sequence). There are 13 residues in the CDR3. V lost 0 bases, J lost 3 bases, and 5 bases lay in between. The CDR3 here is CASSLAMDTEAFF. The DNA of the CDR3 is TGTGCCAGCAGCTTAGCGATGGACACTGAAGCTTTCTTT.

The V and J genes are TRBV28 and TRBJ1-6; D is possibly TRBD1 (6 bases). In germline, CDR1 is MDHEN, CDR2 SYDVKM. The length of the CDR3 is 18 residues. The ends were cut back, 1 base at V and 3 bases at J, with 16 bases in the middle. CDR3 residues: CASSLFGTGTYYNSPLHF. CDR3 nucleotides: TGTGCCAGCAGTTTATTTGGTACAGGGACTTACTATAATTCACCCCTCCACTTT. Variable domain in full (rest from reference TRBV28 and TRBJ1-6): DVKVTQSSRYLVKRTGEKVFLECVQDMDHENMFWYRQDPGLGLRLIYFSYDVKMKEKGDIPEGYSVSREKKERFSLILESASTNQTSMYLCASSLFGTGTYYNSPLHFGNGTRLTVT.

The CDR3 protein is CASKRGEWGSPGYF. CDR3 DNA sequence: TGCGCCAGCAAGAGAGGGGAATGGGGGTCTCCCGGATATTTT. The V and J genes are TRBV5-1 and TRBJ1-3, with D possibly matching TRBD1 (5 bases). CDR1 SGHRS and CDR2 YFSETQ come from the germline V gene. With 6 bases removed from V and 15 bases from J, the gap between germline ends came to 25 bases. This CDR3 has 14 residues.

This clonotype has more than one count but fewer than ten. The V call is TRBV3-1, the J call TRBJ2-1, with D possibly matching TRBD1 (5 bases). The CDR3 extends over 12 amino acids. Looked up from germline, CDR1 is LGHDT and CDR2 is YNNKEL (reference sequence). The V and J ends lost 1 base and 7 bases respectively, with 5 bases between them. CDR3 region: CASSQAGNEQFF. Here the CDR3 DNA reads TGTGCCAGCAGCCAAGCAGGGAATGAGCAGTTCTTC.

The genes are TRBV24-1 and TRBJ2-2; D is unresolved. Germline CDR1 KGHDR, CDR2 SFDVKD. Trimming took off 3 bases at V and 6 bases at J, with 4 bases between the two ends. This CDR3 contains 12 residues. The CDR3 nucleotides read TGTGCCACCAGTGATACCGCCGGGGAGCTGTTTTTT. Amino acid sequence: CATSDTAGELFF.

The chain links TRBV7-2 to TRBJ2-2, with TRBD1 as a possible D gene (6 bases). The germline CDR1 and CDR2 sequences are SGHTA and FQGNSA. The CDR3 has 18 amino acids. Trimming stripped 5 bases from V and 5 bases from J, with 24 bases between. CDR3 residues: CASSLKAQAGVGTGELFF. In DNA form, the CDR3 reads TGTGCCAGCAGCCTTAAGGCCCAGGCAGGGGTGGGGACCGGGGAGCTGTTTTTT.

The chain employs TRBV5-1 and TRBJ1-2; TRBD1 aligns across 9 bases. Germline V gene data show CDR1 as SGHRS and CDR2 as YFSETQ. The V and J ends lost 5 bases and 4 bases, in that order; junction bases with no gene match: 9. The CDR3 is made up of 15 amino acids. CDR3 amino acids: CASRPRTGGGYGYTF. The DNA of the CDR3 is TGCGCCAGCAGACCTCGTACAGGGGGCGGCTATGGCTACACCTTC.

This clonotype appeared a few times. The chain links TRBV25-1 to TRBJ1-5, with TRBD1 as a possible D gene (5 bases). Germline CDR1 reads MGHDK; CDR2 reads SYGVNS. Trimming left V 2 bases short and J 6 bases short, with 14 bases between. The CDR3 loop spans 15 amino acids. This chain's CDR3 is CASSEVSRVGQPQHF. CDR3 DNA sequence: TGTGCCAGCAGTGAAGTCAGCAGGGTTGGTCAGCCCCAGCATTTT.

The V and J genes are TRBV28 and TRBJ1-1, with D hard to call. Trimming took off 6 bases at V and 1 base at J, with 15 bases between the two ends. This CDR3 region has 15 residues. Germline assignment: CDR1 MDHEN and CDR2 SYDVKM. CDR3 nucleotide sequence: TGTGCCAGCAGCCAGGCCGAGAGTGCGAACACTGAAGCTTTCTTT. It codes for CASSQAESANTEAFF.

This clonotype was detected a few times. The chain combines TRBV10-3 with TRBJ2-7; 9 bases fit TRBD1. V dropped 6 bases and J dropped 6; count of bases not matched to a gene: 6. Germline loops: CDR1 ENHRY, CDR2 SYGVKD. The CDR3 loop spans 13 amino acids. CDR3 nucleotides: TGTGCCATCAGCCCCGGGACAGGGTTCGAGCAGTACTTC. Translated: CAISPGTGFEQYF.

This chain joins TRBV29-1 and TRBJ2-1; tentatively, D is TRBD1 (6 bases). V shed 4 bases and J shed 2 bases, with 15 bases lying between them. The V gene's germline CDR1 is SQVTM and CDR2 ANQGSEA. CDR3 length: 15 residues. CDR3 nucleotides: TGCAGCGTTGCTTGGGACAATAGCCCCTACAATGAGCAGTTCTTC. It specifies CSVAWDNSPYNEQFF.

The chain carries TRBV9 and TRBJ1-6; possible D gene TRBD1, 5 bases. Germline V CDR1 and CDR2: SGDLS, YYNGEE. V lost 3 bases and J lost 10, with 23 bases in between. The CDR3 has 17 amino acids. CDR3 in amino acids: CASSATPAGTASSPLHF. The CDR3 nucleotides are TGTGCCAGCAGCGCGACCCCCGCCGGGACCGCGTCATCACCCCTCCACTTT.

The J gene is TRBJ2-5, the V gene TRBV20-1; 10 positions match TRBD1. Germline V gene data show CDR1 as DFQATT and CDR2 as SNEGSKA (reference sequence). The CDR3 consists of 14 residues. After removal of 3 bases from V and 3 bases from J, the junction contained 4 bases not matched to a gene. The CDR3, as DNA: TGCAGTGCTAGGCAGGACAGGGGGAAAGAGACCCAGTACTTC. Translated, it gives CSARQDRGKETQYF.

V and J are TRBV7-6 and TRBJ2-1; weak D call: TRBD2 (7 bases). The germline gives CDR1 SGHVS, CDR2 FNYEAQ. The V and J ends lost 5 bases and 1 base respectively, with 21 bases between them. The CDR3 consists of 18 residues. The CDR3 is CASSRILSGGHSYNEQFF. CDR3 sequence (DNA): TGTGCCAGCAGCCGGATCCTTTCGGGGGGCCATTCCTACAATGAGCAGTTCTTC.

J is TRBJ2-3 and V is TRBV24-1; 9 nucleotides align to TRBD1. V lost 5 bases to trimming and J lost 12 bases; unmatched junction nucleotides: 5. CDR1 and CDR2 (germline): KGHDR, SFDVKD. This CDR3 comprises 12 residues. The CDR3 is CATSVVGQGQYF. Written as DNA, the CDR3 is TGTGCCACCAGTGTTGTGGGACAGGGTCAGTATTTT.

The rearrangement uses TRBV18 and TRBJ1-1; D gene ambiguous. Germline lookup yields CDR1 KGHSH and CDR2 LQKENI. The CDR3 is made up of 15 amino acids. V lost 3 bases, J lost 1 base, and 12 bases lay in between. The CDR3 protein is CASSPSGRQNTEAFF. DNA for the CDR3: TGTGCCAGCTCACCCTCAGGACGGCAGAACACTGAAGCTTTCTTT.

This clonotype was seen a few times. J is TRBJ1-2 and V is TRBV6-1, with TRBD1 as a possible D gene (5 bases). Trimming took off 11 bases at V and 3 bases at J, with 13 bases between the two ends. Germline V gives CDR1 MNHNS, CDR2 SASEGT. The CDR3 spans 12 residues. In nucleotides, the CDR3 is TGTGCCGGCCGACGGGGGGACTATGGCTACACCTTC. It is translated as CAGRRGDYGYTF.

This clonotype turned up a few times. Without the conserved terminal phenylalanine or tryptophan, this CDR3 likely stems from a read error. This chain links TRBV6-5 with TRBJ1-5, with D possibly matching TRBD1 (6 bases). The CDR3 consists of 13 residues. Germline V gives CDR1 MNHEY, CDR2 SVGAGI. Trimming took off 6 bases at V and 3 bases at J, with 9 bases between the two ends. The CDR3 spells CASRQGFNQPQHL. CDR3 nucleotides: TGTGCCAGCAGGCAGGGGTTCAATCAGCCCCAGCATCTT.

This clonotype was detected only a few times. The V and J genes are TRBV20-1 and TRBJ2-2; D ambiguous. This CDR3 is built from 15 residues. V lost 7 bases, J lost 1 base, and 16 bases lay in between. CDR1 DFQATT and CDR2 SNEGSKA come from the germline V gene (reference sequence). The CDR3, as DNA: TGCAGTGTCAACCCCATTGGCCTGAACACCGGGGAGCTGTTTTTT. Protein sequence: CSVNPIGLNTGELFF.